These 14 T cell receptor beta chains originate from one sample sequenced in a study of response to subunit inactivated influenza vaccine. Each CDR3 protein gets one entry after TCRdb re-called the RT-PCR reads with MiXCR. This sample yields about 650,000 distinct CDR3 sequences, of which about 14% are seen a single time; 7.6% belongs to the top ten. The material sequenced was PBMCs from blood, taken about 14 days before vaccination. The receptors originated from a man aged 45 to 65 who received an inactivated influenza vaccine.

The chain combines TRBV28 with TRBJ2-7; D may be TRBD2 (6 bases). The CDR3 is made up of 14 amino acids. Germline V gives CDR1 MDHEN, CDR2 SYDVKM. Trimming left V 3 bases short and J 4 bases short, with 13 bases between. As DNA, the CDR3 is TGTGCCAGCAGTTTGGCGGGAAGCTTATACGAGCAGTACTTC. It is translated as CASSLAGSLYEQYF.

This clonotype showed up just a few times. This rearrangement joins TRBV12-3 or TRBV12-4 to TRBJ2-7; D gene ambiguous. The ends were cut back, 4 bases at V and 3 bases at J, with 7 bases in the middle. The CDR3 consists of 12 residues. The CDR3 DNA follows: TGTGCCAGCAGTTCTAAGGACTACGAGCAGTACTTC. Its protein is CASSSKDYEQYF.

This clonotype has a handful of counts. The CDR3 sequence: CASSISGQGLQPQHF. The CDR3 DNA follows: TGTGCCAGTAGTATATCGGGACAGGGGCTTCAGCCCCAGCATTTT. V gene TRBV19 combines with J gene TRBJ1-5, with 10 nucleotides matching TRBD1. Germline V gives CDR1 LNHDA, CDR2 SQIVND (reference sequence). The CDR3 loop spans 15 amino acids. V trimming: 2 bases; J trimming: 6 bases; junction bases outside the gene matches: 4. The whole variable domain, filled in from reference TRBV19 and TRBJ1-5, reads DGGITQSPKYLFRKEGQNVTLSCEQNLNHDAMYWYRQDPGQGLRLIYYSQIVNDFQKGDIAEGYSVSREKKESFPLTVTSAQKNPTAFYLCASSISGQGLQPQHFGDGTRLSIL.

This clonotype was counted a few times. The chain employs TRBV7-3 and TRBJ2-5, with a tentative D call TRBD2 (5 bases). Germline CDR1 SGHTA, CDR2 FQGTGA. CDR3 length: 13 amino acids. V lost 5 bases, J lost 0 bases, and 7 bases lay in between. The CDR3 region is CASSLDYQETQYF. The CDR3 nucleotides are TGTGCCAGCAGCCTGGACTACCAAGAGACCCAGTACTTC.

This chain connects TRBV27 to TRBJ2-6; 7 bases fit TRBD1. This CDR3 spans 16 amino acids. Trimming at V came to 6 bases and at J to 2 bases, leaving 7 bases not matched to a gene. The germline gives CDR1 MNHEY, CDR2 SMNVEV (reference sequence). CDR3 DNA: TGTGCCAGCAGGTACTTAGGGGGCACTGGGGCCAACGTCCTGACTTTC. It codes for CASRYLGGTGANVLTF.

This rearrangement joins TRBV28 to TRBJ2-1; D remains ambiguous. Germline V CDR1 and CDR2: MDHEN, SYDVKM. The V end lost 5 bases, the J end lost 4 bases, and 15 bases lay between the germline ends. CDR3 length: 15 amino acids. The CDR3 loop reads CASSRVSDLYNEQFF. The CDR3 nucleotides are TGTGCCAGCAGTAGGGTTTCTGACCTTTACAATGAGCAGTTCTTC.

The chain has TRBV28 and TRBJ1-2; TRBD1 is a possible D gene (5 bases). The CDR3 spans 13 residues. The germline V gene encodes CDR1 MDHEN and CDR2 SYDVKM. The germline V and J ends were trimmed by 3 bases and 5 bases, with 10 bases remaining between them. In DNA, the CDR3 is TGTGCCAGCAGTTTTTCACAGGCATATGGCTACACCTTC. Residues: CASSFSQAYGYTF.

This sequence joins TRBV4-3 and TRBJ2-3, with 9 bases fitting TRBD1. Trimming cost V 3 bases and J 3 bases; bases outside gene matches: 7. The CDR3 has 16 residues. Per the germline V gene, CDR1 is LGHNA and CDR2 is YSLEER. CDR3 DNA: TGCGCCAGCAGCCAGCGGACAGGGGTGTTAACAGATACGCAGTATTTT. This translates into CASSQRTGVLTDTQYF.

V and J are TRBV3-1 and TRBJ2-1; D remains ambiguous. CDR1 and CDR2 from the germline V gene are LGHDT and YNNKEL (reference sequence). The CDR3 runs to 15 residues. Trimming took 0 bases from V and 4 from J, leaving 10 bases between them. The CDR3 bases are TGTGCCAGCAGCCAAGACTCAATGGAGTACAATGAGCAGTTCTTC. It specifies CASSQDSMEYNEQFF.

This clonotype came up a few times. The gene calls are TRBV7-2 and TRBJ2-2, with D perhaps TRBD1 or TRBD2 (5 bases each). V shed 3 bases and J shed 5 bases, with 13 bases lying between them. CDR3 size: 15 residues. Germline loops: CDR1 SGHTA, CDR2 FQGNSA. CDR3 bases: TGTGCCAGCAGCTTCCGGGACCAGGGTACCGGGGAGCTGTTTTTT. Translation gives CASSFRDQGTGELFF. Filled out from reference TRBV7-2 and TRBJ2-2, the complete variable domain reads GAGVSQSPSNKVTEKGKDVELRCDPISGHTALYWYRQSLGQGLEFLIYFQGNSAPDKSGLPSDRFSAERTGGSVSTLTIQRTQQEDSAVYLCASSFRDQGTGELFFGEGSRLTVL.

The rearrangement uses TRBV20-1 and TRBJ2-7, with 9 bases fitting TRBD2. J lost 5 bases, V lost 0 bases, and 11 bases had no gene match. From germline, CDR1 is DFQATT and CDR2 SNEGSKA (reference sequence). This CDR3 is 16 amino acids long. The CDR3 here is CSARDRGGATIHEQYF. The DNA of the CDR3 is TGCAGTGCTAGAGATCGCGGGGGGGCCACAATACACGAGCAGTACTTC.

This clonotype was seen a few times. This chain connects TRBV12-3 or TRBV12-4 to TRBJ1-1; 8 bases are a match to TRBD1. With V trimmed by 3 bases and J by 14 bases, 5 bases remained unmatched. This CDR3 spans 11 amino acids. Here the CDR3 DNA reads TGTGCCAGCAGTTTCCGGACAGGGCAGTTCTTT. This translates into CASSFRTGQFF.

The chain carries TRBV7-8 and TRBJ2-7; possibly TRBD2 for D (6 bases). The CDR3 runs to 15 residues. CDR1 is SGHVS, CDR2 FQNEAQ, per germline. V was shortened by 5 bases and J by 5 bases, with 19 bases between the two germline ends. The CDR3, as DNA: TGTGCCAGCAGCGGGGGAGGACATAAGCTCCACGAGCAGTACTTC. It is translated as CASSGGGHKLHEQYF.

This clonotype appeared many times. The chain combines TRBV29-1 with TRBJ1-1, with TRBD1 matching over 7 bases. The CDR3 is made up of 14 amino acids. Per the germline V gene, CDR1 is SQVTM and CDR2 is ANQGSEA. J lost 1 base, V lost 5 bases, and 7 bases had no gene match. CDR3 bases: TGCAGCGTTACCCGACAGGGCAGGAACACTGAAGCTTTCTTT. The encoded protein is CSVTRQGRNTEAFF.